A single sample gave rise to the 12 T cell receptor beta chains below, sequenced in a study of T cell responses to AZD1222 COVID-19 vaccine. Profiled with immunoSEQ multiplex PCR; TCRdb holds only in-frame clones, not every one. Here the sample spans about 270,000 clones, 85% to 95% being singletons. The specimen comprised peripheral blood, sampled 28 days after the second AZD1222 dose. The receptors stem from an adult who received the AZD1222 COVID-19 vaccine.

The CDR3 sequence: CAISESLGDEKLFF. The CDR3 DNA sequence: TGTGCCATCAGTGAGTCCCTAGGGGATGAAAAACTGTTTTTT. The chain recombines TRBV10-3 with TRBJ1-4; possible D gene TRBD1, 5 bases. CDR3 length: 14 residues. V was pared by 0 bases and J by 6 bases, with 8 bases between. In germline, CDR1 is ENHRY, CDR2 SYGVKD.

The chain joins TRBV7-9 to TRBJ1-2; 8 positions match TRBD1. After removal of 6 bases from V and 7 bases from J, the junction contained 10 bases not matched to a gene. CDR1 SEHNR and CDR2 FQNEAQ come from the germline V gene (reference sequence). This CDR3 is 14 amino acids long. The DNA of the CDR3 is TGTGCCAGCAGTTTGGGACAGGCCGTCGGTGGCTACACCTTC. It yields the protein CASSLGQAVGGYTF.

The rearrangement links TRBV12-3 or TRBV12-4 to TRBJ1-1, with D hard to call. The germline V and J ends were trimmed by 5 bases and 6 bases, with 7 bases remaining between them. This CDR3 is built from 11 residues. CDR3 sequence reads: CASSLWAEAFF. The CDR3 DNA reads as TGTGCCAGCAGTCTTTGGGCTGAAGCTTTCTTT.

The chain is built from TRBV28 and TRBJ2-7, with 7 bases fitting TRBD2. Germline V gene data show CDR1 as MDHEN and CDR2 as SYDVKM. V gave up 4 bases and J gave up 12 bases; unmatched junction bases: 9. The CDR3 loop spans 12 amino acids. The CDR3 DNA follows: TGTGCCAGCAGTTACGCGGGAGTAGAACCGTACTTC. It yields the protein CASSYAGVEPYF.

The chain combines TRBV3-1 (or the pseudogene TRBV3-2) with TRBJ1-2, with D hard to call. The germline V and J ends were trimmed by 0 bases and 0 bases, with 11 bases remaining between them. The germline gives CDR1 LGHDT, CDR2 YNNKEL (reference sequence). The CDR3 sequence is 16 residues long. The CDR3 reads CASSQEVSLANYGYTF. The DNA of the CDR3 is TGTGCCAGCAGCCAAGAAGTAAGCCTAGCTAACTATGGCTACACCTTC.

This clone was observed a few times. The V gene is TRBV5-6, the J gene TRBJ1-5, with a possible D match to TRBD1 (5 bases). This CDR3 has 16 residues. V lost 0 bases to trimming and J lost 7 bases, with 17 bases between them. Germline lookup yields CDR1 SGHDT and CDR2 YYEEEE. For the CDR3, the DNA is TGTGCCAGCAGCTTGGGGCACGTGGGCGGGGGACAGCCCCAGCATTTT. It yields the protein CASSLGHVGGGQPQHF. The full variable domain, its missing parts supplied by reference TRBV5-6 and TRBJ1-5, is DAGVTQSPTHLIKTRGQQVTLRCSPKSGHDTVSWYQQALGQGPQFIFQYYEEEERQRGNFPDRFSGHQFPNYSSELNVNALLLGDSALYLCASSLGHVGGGQPQHFGDGTRLSIL.

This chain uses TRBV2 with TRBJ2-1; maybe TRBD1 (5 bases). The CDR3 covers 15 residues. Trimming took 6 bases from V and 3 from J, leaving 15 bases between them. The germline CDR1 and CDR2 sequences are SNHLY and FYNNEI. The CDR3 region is CASSRTGKVYNEQFF. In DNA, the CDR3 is TGTGCCAGCAGCAGAACAGGTAAAGTCTACAATGAGCAGTTCTTC.

CDR3 nucleotides: TGCGCCAGCAGCTTCGGAGCAGGAGACTACGAGCAGTACTTC. Amino acids: CASSFGAGDYEQYF. This chain joins TRBV5-1 and TRBJ2-7; no firm D call. The CDR3 contains 14 residues. The V gene lost 2 bases and the J gene lost 3 bases, with 12 bases spanning the gap. CDR1 is SGHRS, CDR2 YFSETQ, per germline.

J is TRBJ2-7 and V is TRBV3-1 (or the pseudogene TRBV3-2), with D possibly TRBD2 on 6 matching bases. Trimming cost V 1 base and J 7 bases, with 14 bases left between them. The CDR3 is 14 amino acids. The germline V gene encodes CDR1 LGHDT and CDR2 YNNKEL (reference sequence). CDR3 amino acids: CASSQASRGGEQYF. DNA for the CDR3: TGTGCCAGCAGCCAAGCTTCGAGGGGAGGAGAGCAGTACTTC.

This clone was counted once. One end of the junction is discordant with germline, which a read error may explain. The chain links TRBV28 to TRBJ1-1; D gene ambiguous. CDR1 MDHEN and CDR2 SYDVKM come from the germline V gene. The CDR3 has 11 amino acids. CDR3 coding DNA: TGTGCCACAGAGATGAACACTGAAGTTTTCTTT. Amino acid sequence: CATEMNTEVFF.

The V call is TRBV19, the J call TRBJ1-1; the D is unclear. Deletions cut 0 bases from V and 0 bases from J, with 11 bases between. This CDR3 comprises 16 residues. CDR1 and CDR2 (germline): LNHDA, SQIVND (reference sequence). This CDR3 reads CASSIDLTAMNTEAFF. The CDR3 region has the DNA TGTGCCAGTAGTATAGACCTGACGGCGATGAACACTGAAGCTTTCTTT.

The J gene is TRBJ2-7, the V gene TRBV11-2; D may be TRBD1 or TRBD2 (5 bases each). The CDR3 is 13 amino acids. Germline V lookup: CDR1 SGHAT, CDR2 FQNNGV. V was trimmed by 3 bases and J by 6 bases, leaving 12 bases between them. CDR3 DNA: TGTGCCAGCAGCTTCAAGTTAGGGACCGAGCAGTACTTC. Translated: CASSFKLGTEQYF.